This TCR beta chain was captured in a study of blood T cell repertoires in COVID-19. Clones were sequenced by immunoSEQ multiplex PCR, and TCRdb holds only the in-frame ones, with some missing. The sample has hundreds of thousands of clones, roughly 86% seen once; the top ten hold around 7.9%. There are 15 residues in the CDR3. The V gene's germline CDR1 is SGHTA and CDR2 FQGNSA. The V and J ends lost 2 bases and 10 bases respectively, with 18 bases between them. The chain has TRBV7-2 and TRBJ2-4, with D maybe TRBD1 (5 bases). Specimen: peripheral blood. This clonotype originated in a woman between 70 and 85 years old with COVID-19, enrolled during active disease. This chain's CDR3 is CASSLQGLDMEIQYF. Written as DNA, the CDR3 is TGTGCCAGCAGCTTACAGGGTTTGGATATGGAGATTCAGTACTTC.